This T cell receptor beta chain was observed in a study of blood T cell repertoires in COVID-19 (dated by TCRdb to the early 2020s). Background on the whole study: Collaborator samples came from the United States, Italy and Spain and covered acute and convalescent phases of COVID-19. A freely available public database, intended as a resource for researchers studying the immune response to SARS-CoV-2, is where the repertoires were released. The prospective study material was composed of cDNA or gDNA derived from T cells, B-cell-depleted T cells, or PBMCs. HLA class I and class II types, where available, came from metadata supplied by the sample provider rather than from assay-based typing. Samples were obtained from the ongoing ImmuneRACE study (first 160 participants) and from some 1,200 subjects provided by 6 global collaborators. Subjects who had been exposed to COVID-19, were actively infected with it, or had recovered from it provided the deeply sampled blood TCRbeta repertoires that made up the dataset. A de-identified subject ID, COVID-19 status, age in years and sex were almost always included in the sample metadata. Summary of the overall study and its limitations: The quantity of clinical and demographic metadata differed by source and by participant and was supplied without curation.

Trimming accounts for 4 bases at V and 4 bases at J, while the number of junction bases matched to no gene is 10. Based on the germline V gene (reference sequence), the CDR1 and CDR2 sequences are LGHDT and YNNKEL. The CDR3 measures 16 amino acids from cysteine to phenylalanine. The retained sequence is limited to the CDR3, 48 bases, with the frame set at the first base. On this clone: Its antigen has not been determined. Base quality data are lacking; no much larger clone is found one base away.

TCRbeta CDR3 regions were amplified from genomic DNA by means of the immunoSEQ Assay, a bias-controlled multiplex PCR. The authors' analysis ran thus. Within the assay, amplification of reference gene primers was used to estimate how many nucleated cells each sample contained. To quantify the absolute abundance of each unique TCRbeta CDR3 rearrangement, sequence reads were collapsed and filtered. For each sample, productive Simpson clonality was calculated as the square root of Simpson's diversity index over productive rearrangements. TCRdb holds this immuneACCESS table with in-frame rearrangements only. Some clones are missing; in checked studies, unresolved V genes explain under half, and the rest has no known cause. Clonal size and the V and J genes are those of that table, whereas D and trimming came from the DNA. Within this sample are 350,000 to 450,000 clones, with 80% to 90% of them counted one time only. Around 1.1% of the sample is taken by the ten largest.

In the prospective study, participants were about 18 to 89 years old, resided in about two dozen geographic areas of the United States, and were enrolled through a virtual design. In the prospective study, cohorts were assigned on the basis of participant-reported clinical history obtained from a screening survey and a study questionnaire. For ImmuneRACE Cohort 3, a participant was defined as recovered based on two consecutive negative NP/OP PCR tests, clearance by a healthcare professional, or resolution of symptoms. Each participant in the prospective study had whole blood, serum and a nasopharyngeal or oropharyngeal swab collected by mobile phlebotomists. Prospective study participants could optionally give additional blood draws and questionnaires over an approximately 2-month period. Blood samples from the prospective study were shipped frozen or at room temperature prior to DNA extraction.

The receptor was derived from a man aged 25 to 45 who had recovered from COVID-19. The sequencing sample was made of PBMCs or T cells enriched from blood (not recorded which). Recombination linked TRBV3-1 (or the pseudogene TRBV3-2) to TRBJ2-5, with 9 junctional bases fitting TRBD2. Read as DNA, the sequence is TGTGCCAGCAGCCTGGAAACGGGACTAGCAAGAGAGACCCAGTACTTC. This translates into CASSLETGLARETQYF.